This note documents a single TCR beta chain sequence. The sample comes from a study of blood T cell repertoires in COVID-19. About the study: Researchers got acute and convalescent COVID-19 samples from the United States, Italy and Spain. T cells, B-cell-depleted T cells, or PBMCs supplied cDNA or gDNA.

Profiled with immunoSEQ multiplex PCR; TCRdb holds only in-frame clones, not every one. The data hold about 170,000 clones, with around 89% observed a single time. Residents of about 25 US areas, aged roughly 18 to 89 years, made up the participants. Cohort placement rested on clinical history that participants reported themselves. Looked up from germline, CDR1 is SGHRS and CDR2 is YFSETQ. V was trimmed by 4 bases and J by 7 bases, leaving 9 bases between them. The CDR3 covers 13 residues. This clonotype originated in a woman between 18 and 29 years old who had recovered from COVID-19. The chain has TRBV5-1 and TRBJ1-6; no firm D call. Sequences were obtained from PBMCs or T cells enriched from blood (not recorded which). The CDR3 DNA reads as TGCGCCAGCAGCCGGGAGAACAATTCACCCCTCCACTTT. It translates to CASSRENNSPLHF.